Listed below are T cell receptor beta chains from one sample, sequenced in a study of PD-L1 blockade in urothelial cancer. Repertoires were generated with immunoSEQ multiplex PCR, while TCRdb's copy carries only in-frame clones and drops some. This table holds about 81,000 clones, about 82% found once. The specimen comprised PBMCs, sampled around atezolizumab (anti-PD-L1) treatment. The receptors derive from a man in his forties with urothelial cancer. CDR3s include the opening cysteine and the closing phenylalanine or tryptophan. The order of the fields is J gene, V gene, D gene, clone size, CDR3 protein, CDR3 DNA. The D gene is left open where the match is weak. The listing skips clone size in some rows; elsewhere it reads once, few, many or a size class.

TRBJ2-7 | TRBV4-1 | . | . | CASSQDPTGRYEQYF | TGCGCCAGCAGCCAAGACCCGACAGGGAGGTACGAGCAGTACTTC
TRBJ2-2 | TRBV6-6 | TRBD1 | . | CASSTGDSRKTGELFF | TGTGCCAGCAGTACCGGGGACAGCAGAAAAACCGGGGAGCTGTTTTTT
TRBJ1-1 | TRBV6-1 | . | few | CASTVLFMNTEAFF | TGTGCCAGCACGGTCCTTTTCATGAACACTGAAGCTTTCTTT
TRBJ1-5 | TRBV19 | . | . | CASTQDPGDGKPQHF | TGTGCCAGTACTCAAGACCCGGGGGACGGGAAGCCCCAGCATTTT
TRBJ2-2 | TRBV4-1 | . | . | CASSDGGTGPGGELFF | TGCGCCAGCAGCGATGGGGGGACGGGCCCCGGGGGGGAGCTGTTTTTT
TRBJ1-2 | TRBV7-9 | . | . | CASSPGGVGYTF | TGTGCCAGCAGCCCCGGAGGGGTGGGCTACACCTTC
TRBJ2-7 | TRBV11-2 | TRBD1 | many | CASSPLNRDRGSPYEQYF | TGTGCCAGCAGCCCACTGAACCGGGACAGGGGATCCCCCTACGAGCAGTACTTC
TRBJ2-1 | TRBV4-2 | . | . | CASSQPGLKNEQFF | TGTGCCAGCAGCCAGCCAGGTCTGAAGAATGAGCAGTTCTTC
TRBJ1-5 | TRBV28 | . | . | CAGSLLILKKGGNQPQHF | TGTGCCGGCAGTTTGCTAATCCTCAAAAAAGGGGGCAATCAGCCCCAGCATTTT
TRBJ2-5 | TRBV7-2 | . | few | CASSVPQDSVWEETQYF | TGTGCCAGCAGCGTTCCACAGGATTCGGTCTGGGAAGAGACCCAGTACTTC
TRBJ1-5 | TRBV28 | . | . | CASDRHSSQPQHF | TGTGCCAGCGACCGACATTCGAGTCAGCCCCAGCATTTT
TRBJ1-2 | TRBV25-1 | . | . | CASSESPPYGYTF | TGTGCCAGCAGTGAATCCCCCCCGTATGGCTACACCTTC
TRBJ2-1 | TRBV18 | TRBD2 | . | CASSPPGTSGIHEQFF | TGTGCCAGCTCACCCCCCGGGACTAGCGGGATCCATGAGCAGTTCTTC
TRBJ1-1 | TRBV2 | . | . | CASSARQVANTEAFF | TGTGCCAGCAGTGCCCGACAGGTAGCAAACACTGAAGCTTTCTTT
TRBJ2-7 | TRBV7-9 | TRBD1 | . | CASSERTGVGKQYF | TGTGCCAGCAGCGAGCGGACAGGGGTCGGCAAGCAGTACTTC
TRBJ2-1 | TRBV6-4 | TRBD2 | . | CASSDWPSGEDEQFF | TGTGCCAGCAGTGACTGGCCTAGCGGGGAGGATGAGCAGTTCTTC
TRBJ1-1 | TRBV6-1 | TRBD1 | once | CASARGQGTNTEAFF | TGTGCCAGCGCCCGAGGACAGGGGACGAACACTGAAGCTTTCTTT
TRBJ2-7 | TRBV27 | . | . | CASKRSRDQSYEQYF | TGTGCCAGCAAGAGGTCGCGGGACCAATCCTACGAGCAGTACTTC
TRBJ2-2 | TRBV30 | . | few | CAWSNTGFDGELFF | TGTGCCTGGAGTAATACAGGGTTTGACGGGGAGCTGTTTTTT
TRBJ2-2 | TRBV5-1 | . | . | CASSLGLGRNTGELFF | TGCGCCAGCAGCTTGGGACTGGGGCGAAACACCGGGGAGCTGTTTTTT
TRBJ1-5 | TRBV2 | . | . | CASSEAQRADYQPQHF | TGTGCCAGCAGTGAAGCGCAAAGGGCCGACTACCAGCCCCAGCATTTT
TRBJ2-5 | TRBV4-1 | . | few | CASSRWQKETQYF | TGCGCCAGCAGCCGGTGGCAGAAAGAGACCCAGTACTTC
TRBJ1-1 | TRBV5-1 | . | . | CASSVLTVNTEAFF | TGCGCCAGCAGCGTTTTAACAGTGAACACTGAAGCTTTCTTT
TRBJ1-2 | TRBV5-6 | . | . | CASSRDWGGGYTF | TGTGCCAGCAGTCGGGACTGGGGAGGTGGCTACACCTTC
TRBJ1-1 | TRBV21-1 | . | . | CASSKVSGGYTEAFF | TGTGCCAGCAGCAAAGTCTCGGGCGGGTACACTGAAGCTTTCTTT
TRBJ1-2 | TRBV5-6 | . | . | CASSPLSGIYGYTF | TGTGCCAGCAGCCCCCTTTCAGGGATCTATGGCTACACCTTC
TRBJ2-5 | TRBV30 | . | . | CAWSYKRVQETQYF | TGTGCCTGGAGTTACAAGAGGGTCCAAGAGACCCAGTACTTC
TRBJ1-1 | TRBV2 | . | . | CASSRERTANTEAFF | TGTGCCAGCAGTAGGGAGAGGACAGCTAACACTGAAGCTTTCTTT
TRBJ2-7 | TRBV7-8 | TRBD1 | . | CASGRQGAYEQYF | TGTGCCAGCGGAAGACAGGGGGCCTACGAGCAGTACTTC
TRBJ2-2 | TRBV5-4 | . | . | CASNPSGDTGELFF | TGTGCCAGCAACCCATCCGGAGACACCGGGGAGCTGTTTTTT
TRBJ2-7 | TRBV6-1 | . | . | CASIGLGQSSYEQYF | TGTGCCAGCATCGGCCTTGGACAGAGCTCCTACGAGCAGTACTTC
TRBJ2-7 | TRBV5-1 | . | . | CASSLRGIPYEQYF | TGCGCCAGCAGCTTGCGAGGCATCCCCTACGAGCAGTACTTC
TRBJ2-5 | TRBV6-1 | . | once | CASSEARAGGGETQYF | TGTGCCAGCAGTGAAGCGAGGGCAGGGGGAGGCGAGACCCAGTACTTC
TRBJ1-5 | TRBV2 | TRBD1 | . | CASGDRAYQPQHF | TGTGCCAGCGGGGACAGGGCTTATCAGCCCCAGCATTTT
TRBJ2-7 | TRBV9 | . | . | CASSVGRDSYEQYF | TGTGCCAGCAGCGTAGGGCGGGACTCCTACGAGCAGTACTTC
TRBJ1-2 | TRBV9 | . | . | CASSARGNYGYTF | TGTGCCAGCAGCGCACGGGGTAACTATGGCTACACCTTC
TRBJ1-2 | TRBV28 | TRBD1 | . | CASSSGQGFGYTF | TGTGCCAGCAGTTCGGGACAGGGGTTTGGCTACACCTTC
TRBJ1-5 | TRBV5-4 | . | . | CASSAGLGGGQPQHF | TGTGCCAGCAGCGCGGGACTCGGGGGGGGTCAGCCCCAGCATTTT
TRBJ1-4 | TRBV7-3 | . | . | CASSPTGGTNEKLFF | TGTGCCAGCAGCCCGACCGGGGGAACTAATGAAAAACTGTTTTTT
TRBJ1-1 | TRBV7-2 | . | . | CASRSHQNTEAFF | TGTGCCAGCAGATCACACCAGAACACTGAAGCTTTCTTT
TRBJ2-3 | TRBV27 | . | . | CASSYTGEASTDTQYF | TGTGCCAGCAGTTATACGGGAGAGGCTAGCACAGATACGCAGTATTTT
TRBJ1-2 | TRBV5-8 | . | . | CASSLADRGLENYGYTF | TGTGCCAGCAGCTTGGCAGACCGGGGACTCGAAAACTATGGCTACACCTTC
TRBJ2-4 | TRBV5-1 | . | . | CASSPPGDRAKNIQYF | TGCGCCAGCAGCCCGCCGGGGGACAGAGCCAAAAACATTCAGTACTTC
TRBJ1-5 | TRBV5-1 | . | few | CASSLGGREGNQPQHF | TGCGCCAGCAGCTTGGGGGGGCGCGAGGGCAATCAGCCCCAGCATTTT
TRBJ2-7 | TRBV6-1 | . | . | CASSEVGSPYEQYF | TGTGCCAGCAGTGAAGTCGGTTCGCCCTACGAGCAGTACTTC
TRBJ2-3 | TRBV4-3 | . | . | CASSQGGASTDTQYF | TGCGCCAGCAGCCAAGGAGGTGCTAGCACAGATACGCAGTATTTT